These T cell receptor beta chains were read from a single sample in a study of early T cells in non-severe SARS-CoV-2 infection. TCRdb itself ran the 5' RACE reads through MiXCR, one entry per CDR3 protein. This table holds 45,000 to 50,000 distinct CDR3 sequences, roughly 6.2% found once. The sequences come from whole blood, collected at baseline. These receptor sequences come from an adult who was a healthcare worker with PCR-confirmed SARS-CoV-2 infection or an uninfected control (not recorded which). CDR3s include the opening cysteine and the closing phenylalanine or tryptophan. D genes are given only for firm matches. Some rows have no size entry. The others give once, few or many, or a class for an expanded clone.

d_gene,j_gene,v_gene,abundance,CDR3nt,CDR3aa
TRBD1,TRBJ2-2,TRBV3-1,.,TGTGCCAGCAGCCTCCGGACAGGAAGGGATACCGGGGAGCTGTTTTTT,CASSLRTGRDTGELFF
.,TRBJ1-1,TRBV12-3/TRBV12-4,many,TGTGCCAGCAGTTTCTCGTTGGGGGAAATGGACACTGAAGCTTTCTTT,CASSFSLGEMDTEAFF
.,TRBJ2-7,TRBV6-6,few,TGTGCCAGCAGTTACTCGAGGTCAGGGCCAACCTACGAGCAGTACTTC,CASSYSRSGPTYEQYF
.,TRBJ2-5,TRBV6-6,few,TGTGCCAGCAGGCTGACTAGTGGCCAAGAGACCCAGTACTTC,CASRLTSGQETQYF
TRBD2,TRBJ2-2,TRBV5-6,many,TGTGCCAGCAGCCCAGGACTAGCGGGAGCTGGTACCGGGGAGCTGTTTTTT,CASSPGLAGAGTGELFF
TRBD2,TRBJ2-1,TRBV6-4,many,TGTGCCAGCAGTGAGGCTAGCGGATCCTACAATGAGCAGTTCTTC,CASSEASGSYNEQFF
.,TRBJ1-4,TRBV12-3/TRBV12-4,.,TGTGCCAGCAGACGCGCTCCGGGCATGGGGGAAAAACTGTTTTTT,CASRRAPGMGEKLFF
.,TRBJ2-4,TRBV29-1,many,TGCAGCGCGGACGATTCTGGAAACATTCAGTACTTC,CSADDSGNIQYF
TRBD2,TRBJ2-1,TRBV5-1,few,TGCGCCAGCAGCTTCGAGACTAGCGGGAGTAATGAGCAGTTCTTC,CASSFETSGSNEQFF
TRBD2,TRBJ2-7,TRBV27,many,TGTGCCAGCAGTTTACGGGAGCTAGCGGTACCCTACGAGCAGTACTTC,CASSLRELAVPYEQYF
.,TRBJ1-1,TRBV5-1,many,TGCGCCAGCAGCTCCCCCGGGACGTCTCGTATCGCTTTCTTT,CASSSPGTSRIAFF
.,TRBJ1-5,TRBV29-1,many,TGCAGCGTTTCAGGGGGCAATCAGCCCCAGCATTTT,CSVSGGNQPQHF
TRBD1,TRBJ2-3,TRBV6-2/TRBV6-3,few,TGTGCCAGCAGCTACGACAGGGGGGCGGATACGCAGTATTTT,CASSYDRGADTQYF
.,TRBJ2-1,TRBV7-6,.,TGTGCCAGCAGCTTAAACGAGGGAACGGGAGCCTACAATGAGCAGTTCTTC,CASSLNEGTGAYNEQFF
.,TRBJ2-5,TRBV20-1,.,TGCAGTGCCAGACTCCAGAGGGAGACCCAGTACTTC,CSARLQRETQYF
TRBD1,TRBJ2-7,TRBV7-3,many,TGTGCCAGCAGCTCCACAGGGGGCGGCTACGAGCAGTACTTC,CASSSTGGGYEQYF
.,TRBJ2-2,TRBV7-2,few,TGTGCCAGCAGCCCTTTGCCCGGGACCCTCAGGGCCGGGGAGCTGTTTTTT,CASSPLPGTLRAGELFF
.,TRBJ2-3,TRBV18,many,TGTGCCAGCTCACCTCGTACAGATACGCAGTATTTT,CASSPRTDTQYF
TRBD2,TRBJ2-1,TRBV29-1,.,TGCAGCGTTTCCCCCGCGGGAGATCGGAATGAGCAGTTCTTC,CSVSPAGDRNEQFF
TRBD2,TRBJ2-3,TRBV12-3/TRBV12-4,.,TGTGCCAGCAGTTTCGGACTAGCGTCAGATACGCAGTATTTT,CASSFGLASDTQYF
.,TRBJ2-7,TRBV4-1,.,TGCGCCAGCAGCCAGGCCCTCGCCCACGAGCAGTACTTC,CASSQALAHEQYF
.,TRBJ2-5,TRBV7-2,many,TGTGCCAGCAGCCGGGGCCTACAAGAGACCCAGTACTTC,CASSRGLQETQYF
.,TRBJ1-2,TRBV5-4,many,TGTGCCAGCAGCTTGGGACAGGAGAACTATGGCTACACCTTC,CASSLGQENYGYTF
.,TRBJ1-5,TRBV19,.,TGTGCCAGTAGTGCGCAGGGGAATCAGCCCCAGCATTTT,CASSAQGNQPQHF
.,TRBJ1-2,TRBV5-5,many,TGTGCCAGCAGCTTGAAAGGGCTTGGCTATGGCTACACCTTC,CASSLKGLGYGYTF
.,TRBJ2-1,TRBV11-3,.,TGTGCCAGCAGCTTAGCTGCGGGCAATGAGCAGTTCTTC,CASSLAAGNEQFF
.,TRBJ1-1,TRBV25-1,.,TGTGCCAGCAGTGAATATAGGGGCAGAAACACTGAAGCTTTCTTT,CASSEYRGRNTEAFF
TRBD1,TRBJ1-2,TRBV29-1,few,TGCAGCGTTAGGTCTACAGGGGATGGCTACACCTTC,CSVRSTGDGYTF
.,TRBJ1-2,TRBV6-1,many,TGTGCCAGCAGTGACCGACAGCTTTTAGGGCGATCTATATTCGGCTACACCTTC,CASSDRQLLGRSIFGYTF
TRBD2,TRBJ2-5,TRBV14,.,TGTGCCAGCAGCCAATGGTCTAGCGGCTCACAAGAGACCCAGTACTTC,CASSQWSSGSQETQYF
TRBD2,TRBJ2-3,TRBV27,many,TGTGCCAGCAGTTTCAGCGGGATAAAGCAGTATTTT,CASSFSGIKQYF
TRBD2,TRBJ2-1,TRBV7-8,few,TGTGCCAGCAGCCCCGGCGGACTAGCGGGTGAGCAGTTCTTC,CASSPGGLAGEQFF
TRBD2,TRBJ2-3,TRBV7-2,many,TGTGCCAGCAGCTTGGGACTAGCGGGAGGGCCTACAGATACGCAGTATTTT,CASSLGLAGGPTDTQYF
.,TRBJ1-4,TRBV5-1,few,TGCGCCAGCAGCCCCCTCATCAACGTGGATGAAAAACTGTTTTTT,CASSPLINVDEKLFF
.,TRBJ2-5,TRBV9,.,TGTGCCAGCAGCGCCTACGGGGCAGGGGTAGGGCAAGAGACCCAGTACTTC,CASSAYGAGVGQETQYF
TRBD1,TRBJ2-3,TRBV5-1,.,TGCGCCAGCAGCTCAGGACAGGGAACAGATACGCAGTATTTT,CASSSGQGTDTQYF
.,TRBJ2-1,TRBV6-2/TRBV6-3,.,TGTGCCACCGGACCCTCGGGGCTCTTC,CATGPSGLF
.,TRBJ1-4,TRBV29-1,many,TGCAGCGTGGTGGATGAAAAACTGTTTTTT,CSVVDEKLFF
.,TRBJ1-1,TRBV11-2,few,TGTGCCAGCAGCCCCGGTAGGGGCCCCTTTAACGTGGGGACTGAAGCTTTCTTT,CASSPGRGPFNVGTEAFF
TRBD2,TRBJ2-1,TRBV20-1,many,TGCAGTGGGACTGACGGGAGGGCCATGTACAATGAGCAGTTCTTC,CSGTDGRAMYNEQFF
TRBD2,TRBJ2-3,TRBV20-1,medium-sized,TGCAGTGCTAGAGCCGCACCGGGACTAGCACAAGATACGCAGTATTTT,CSARAAPGLAQDTQYF
.,TRBJ1-1,TRBV7-3,many,TGTGCCAGCAGTAGGAGGGCGGACACTGAAGCTTTCTTT,CASSRRADTEAFF
TRBD1,TRBJ2-6,TRBV28,few,TGTGCCAGCAGAGACAGGGGTACTGGGGCCAACGTCCTGACTTTC,CASRDRGTGANVLTF
TRBD2,TRBJ2-7,TRBV6-5,many,TGTGCCAGCAGTTCGACTAGCAGTTCCTACGAGCAGTACTTC,CASSSTSSSYEQYF
.,TRBJ2-6,TRBV12-3/TRBV12-4,many,TGTGCCAGCAGTTTAGCGCAAGGATTCGCCAACGTCCTGACTTTC,CASSLAQGFANVLTF
.,TRBJ2-3,TRBV29-1,many,TGCAGCGTTGATCACGGAACAGATACGCAGTATTTT,CSVDHGTDTQYF
TRBD2,TRBJ2-3,TRBV29-1,many,TGCAGCGTTGAATGGGGAGCGGGAAGTAGCACAGATACGCAGTATTTT,CSVEWGAGSSTDTQYF
.,TRBJ1-5,TRBV11-2,many,TGTGCCAGCAGCTTAGAACCCCTTCAGCCCCAGCATTTT,CASSLEPLQPQHF
TRBD2,TRBJ2-2,TRBV13,many,TGTGCCAGCAGCTTAAGGACTAGCGGGAAGGTCGGGGAGCTGTTTTTT,CASSLRTSGKVGELFF
TRBD2,TRBJ2-2,TRBV5-1,few,TGCGCCAGCAGCCACGGACTAGCGGGAGGTGGGAACACCGGGGAGCTGTTTTTT,CASSHGLAGGGNTGELFF
.,TRBJ1-5,TRBV24-1,many,TGTGCCACCAGTGATTTGACAGGGACTCAGCCCCAGCATTTT,CATSDLTGTQPQHF
TRBD2,TRBJ2-1,TRBV9,many,TGTGCCAGCAGCGTTGGGGAGGGGGAGCAGTTCTTC,CASSVGEGEQFF
TRBD2,TRBJ2-5,TRBV7-2,many,TGTGCCAGCAGCTTAGAAGCGGGGCGGACCCAGTACTTC,CASSLEAGRTQYF
.,TRBJ2-3,TRBV7-3,few,TGTGCCAGCAGCAGCTATGGGGGCACAGATACGCAGTATTTT,CASSSYGGTDTQYF
TRBD2,TRBJ2-1,TRBV6-6,.,TGTGCCAGCAGTTGGACTAGCTATGAGCAGTTCTTC,CASSWTSYEQFF
TRBD1,TRBJ1-2,TRBV29-1,few,TGCAGCGCGGACAGGGGTCGATTC,CSADRGRF
.,TRBJ2-5,TRBV4-2,.,TGTGCCAGCAGCCCAGGGGCCAGCGCATTCCAAGAGACCCAGTACTTC,CASSPGASAFQETQYF
TRBD1,TRBJ2-1,TRBV5-1,.,TGCGCCAGCAGTTATGGACAGGGGATTATTGATGAGCAGTTCTTC,CASSYGQGIIDEQFF